This TCR beta chain came from a study of identifying expanded T cells in peripheral blood. Profiled with immunoSEQ multiplex PCR; TCRdb holds only in-frame clones, not every one. Of tens of thousands of clones in the sample, around 91% were seen once. The CDR3 contains 16 residues. With 6 bases removed from V and 0 bases from J, the gap between germline ends came to 16 bases. CDR1 KGHSH and CDR2 LQKENI come from the germline V gene. The TCR sequence derives from a person aged 18 to 75 in good health. Sequencing was done on a sample of blood. The chain carries TRBV18 and TRBJ2-3; perhaps TRBD1 as D (5 bases). In nucleotides, the CDR3 is TGTGCCAGCTCCTCAAGTAGGGGTATAAGCACAGATACGCAGTATTTT. It encodes CASSSSRGISTDTQYF.